These T cell receptor beta chains were read from a single sample in a study of blood T cell repertoires in COVID-19. Data came from immunoSEQ multiplex PCR; TCRdb stores just in-frame clones and leaves some out. The table lists about 310,000 clones, roughly 87% of them singletons. The material sequenced was peripheral blood. The source of these receptors is a man aged 45 to 65 with active or convalescent COVID-19. The CDR3 runs from the conserved cysteine through the conserved F or W. D genes are given only for firm matches. Rows give clone size only sometimes, using once, few, many, or a class for an expanded clone.

>TRBV7-2|TRBD2|-|TRBJ2-3
CASSPRPGGNTDTQYF
TGTGCCAGCAGCCCCCGGCCGGGGGGGAACACAGATACGCAGTATTTT
>TRBV2|-|-|TRBJ2-2
CASNGGGDDTGELFF
TGTGCCAGCAACGGAGGGGGCGACGACACCGGGGAGCTGTTTTTT
>TRBV7-2|TRBD1|-|TRBJ1-3
CASSLTGTGSGNTIYF
TGTGCCAGCAGCTTAACCGGGACAGGGTCTGGAAACACCATATATTTT
>TRBV7-7|-|-|TRBJ2-7
CASSLWDKGEQYF
TGTGCTAGCAGCCTATGGGACAAAGGAGAGCAGTACTTC
>TRBV7-2|TRBD2|-|TRBJ2-5
CASSPGGQETQYF
TGTGCCAGCTCCCCGGGGGGCCAAGAGACCCAGTACTTC
>TRBV11-3|-|-|TRBJ1-1
CASSSSGMNTEAFF
TGTGCCAGCAGCTCGTCCGGGATGAACACTGAAGCTTTCTTT
>TRBV28|-|-|TRBJ1-1
CASSTPGRAEAFF
TGTGCCAGCAGTACTCCCGGGCGGGCTGAAGCTTTCTTT
>TRBV19|TRBD2|-|TRBJ2-1
CASRMAVTPGLAHEQFF
TGTGCCAGTAGAATGGCCGTAACCCCGGGACTAGCACATGAGCAGTTCTTC
>TRBV4-1|TRBD2|-|TRBJ2-1
CASSHPAGLAGNEQFF
TGCGCCAGCAGCCATCCCGCCGGGCTAGCGGGCAATGAGCAGTTCTTC
>TRBV9|TRBD1|once|TRBJ2-3
CASSRQGTDTQYF
TGTGCCAGCAGTAGACAGGGGACAGATACGCAGTATTTT
>TRBV5-4|TRBD2|-|TRBJ2-1
CASSLSSGDYNEQFF
TGTGCCAGCAGCTTGTCTAGCGGGGATTACAATGAGCAGTTCTTC
>TRBV14|-|-|TRBJ1-2
CASRRSGVDDGYTF
TGTGCCAGCAGAAGATCGGGGGTAGATGATGGCTACACCTTC
>TRBV6-1|TRBD2|-|TRBJ2-7
CASSALTSGRSYEQYF
TGTGCCAGCAGTGCTTTGACTAGCGGGAGGTCCTACGAGCAGTACTTC
>TRBV28|-|-|TRBJ2-7
CASTRDSSYEQYF
TGTGCCAGCACCAGAGACAGTTCCTACGAGCAGTACTTC
>TRBV18|-|-|TRBJ2-2
CASSPPGQATGELFF
TGTGCCAGCTCACCGCCCGGACAAGCCACCGGGGAGCTGTTTTTT
>TRBV18|TRBD1|few|TRBJ1-1
CASSGQANTEAFF
TGTGCCAGCTCGGGACAGGCGAACACTGAAGCTTTCTTT
>TRBV7-9|TRBD1|few|TRBJ1-4
CASSLQGTGGEKLFF
TGTGCCAGCAGCTTACAAGGGACAGGGGGAGAAAAACTGTTTTTT
>TRBV25-1|-|-|TRBJ2-7
CASSGRGGPPYEQYF
TGTGCCAGCAGTGGCCGGGGAGGCCCCCCCTACGAGCAGTACTTC
>TRBV2|TRBD2|-|TRBJ2-7
CASSGRGTSGYEQYF
TGTGCCAGCAGTGGCCGGGGGACTAGCGGCTACGAGCAGTACTTC
>TRBV6-5|TRBD2|-|TRBJ2-2
CASSFQAGAPGGELFF
TGTGCCAGCAGTTTTCAAGCGGGAGCTCCGGGCGGGGAGCTGTTTTTT
>TRBV6-5|TRBD1|few|TRBJ1-1
CASSRGERTEAFF
TGTGCCAGCAGCAGGGGGGAACGCACTGAAGCTTTCTTT
>TRBV2|-|-|TRBJ2-1
CASRGLDEQFF
TGTGCCAGCAGGGGGCTGGATGAGCAGTTCTTC
>TRBV28|TRBD1|-|TRBJ2-5
CAIQGARGETQYF
TGTGCCATACAGGGGGCGAGAGGAGAGACCCAGTACTTC
>TRBV7-2|TRBD2|-|TRBJ2-7
CASSSRAGLDGTRQYF
TGTGCCAGCAGCTCTCGCGCAGGACTCGATGGGACTAGGCAGTACTTC
>TRBV4-2|-|-|TRBJ1-3
CASSQDKAGGNTIYF
TGTGCCAGCAGCCAAGATAAGGCAGGGGGAAACACCATATATTTT
>TRBV4-2|-|-|TRBJ1-1
CASSQEGGRTEAFF
TGTGCCAGCAGCCAAGAGGGGGGACGGACTGAAGCTTTCTTT
>TRBV3-1/TRBV3-2|-|-|TRBJ2-2
CASSQGWRGTGELFF
TGTGCCAGCAGCCAAGGGTGGAGGGGCACCGGGGAGCTGTTTTTT
>TRBV30|-|-|TRBJ1-2
CAWSAGVLTNYGYTF
TGTGCCTGGAGTGCCGGGGTCCTTACTAACTATGGCTACACCTTC
>TRBV10-3|-|-|TRBJ2-2
CAISESRLANTGELFF
TGTGCCATCAGTGAGTCGCGACTAGCGAACACCGGGGAGCTGTTTTTT
>TRBV6-5|TRBD1|-|TRBJ2-4
CASRLDRVGIQYF
TGTGCCAGCAGGCTAGACAGGGTCGGCATTCAGTACTTC
>TRBV14|TRBD2|-|TRBJ2-5
CASSQQGLAVETQYF
TGTGCCAGCAGCCAACAGGGACTAGCGGTAGAGACCCAGTACTTC
>TRBV29-1|TRBD1|-|TRBJ2-1
CSALPGTGGLWRGNEQFF
TGCAGCGCTCTCCCCGGGACAGGGGGTCTTTGGAGGGGCAATGAGCAGTTCTTC
>TRBV28|-|-|TRBJ2-1
CASKAPGGNHNEQFF
TGTGCCAGCAAGGCCCCGGGCGGGAATCACAATGAGCAGTTCTTC
>TRBV29-1|-|-|TRBJ1-1
CSVLTGLLTEAFF
TGCAGCGTTCTTACAGGGTTATTGACTGAAGCTTTCTTT
>TRBV4-1|TRBD1|-|TRBJ2-7
CASSQGTVASYEQYF
TGCGCCAGCAGCCAGGGGACAGTAGCCTCCTACGAGCAGTACTTC
>TRBV9|TRBD2|once|TRBJ2-7
CASTPGRESYEQYF
TGTGCCAGCACCCCGGGGCGGGAGTCCTACGAGCAGTACTTC
>TRBV28|TRBD1|-|TRBJ1-6
CASSLGWNRGRPLHF
TGTGCCAGCAGTTTAGGTTGGAATAGGGGGCGACCCCTCCACTTT
>TRBV7-2|TRBD1|few|TRBJ2-1
CASTASGGSNEQFF
TGTGCCAGCACCGCGTCAGGGGGCAGCAATGAGCAGTTCTTC
>TRBV7-9|TRBD2|-|TRBJ2-3
CASSSTQLLAGGADTQYF
TGTGCCAGCAGCTCGACCCAACTATTAGCGGGAGGAGCAGATACGCAGTATTTT
>TRBV7-2|-|-|TRBJ1-1
CASRLGTGTEAFF
TGTGCCAGCAGACTAGGCACGGGCACTGAAGCTTTCTTT
>TRBV28|-|-|TRBJ1-1
CASSLWRGQYRREAFF
TGTGCCAGCAGTTTATGGAGAGGCCAGTATCGGCGTGAAGCTTTCTTT
>TRBV28|TRBD1|-|TRBJ2-7
CAITDRANEQYF
TGTGCCATCACAGACAGGGCCAACGAGCAGTACTTC
>TRBV7-2|-|-|TRBJ1-6
CASSLQGGRSPLHF
TGTGCCAGCAGCTTACAAGGGGGACGATCACCCCTCCACTTT
>TRBV28|-|-|TRBJ2-2
CASSLPNTGPGGELFF
TGTGCCAGCAGCTTACCGAATACAGGGCCGGGCGGGGAGCTGTTTTTT
>TRBV4-1|TRBD2|-|TRBJ2-2
CASSPREEITTGELFF
TGCGCCAGCAGCCCTCGGGAGGAAATTACTACCGGGGAGCTGTTTTTT
>TRBV4-2|TRBD2|-|TRBJ2-5
CASSQTSGGIQETQYF
TGTGCCAGCAGCCAAACTAGCGGGGGAATTCAAGAGACCCAGTACTTC
>TRBV24-1|-|-|TRBJ2-5
CATSDSYRLGETQYF
TGTGCCACCAGTGATTCCTACAGGCTTGGGGAGACCCAGTACTTC
>TRBV28|-|once|TRBJ2-7
CASSYANSYEQYF
TGTGCCAGCAGTTACGCGAACTCCTACGAGCAGTACTTC